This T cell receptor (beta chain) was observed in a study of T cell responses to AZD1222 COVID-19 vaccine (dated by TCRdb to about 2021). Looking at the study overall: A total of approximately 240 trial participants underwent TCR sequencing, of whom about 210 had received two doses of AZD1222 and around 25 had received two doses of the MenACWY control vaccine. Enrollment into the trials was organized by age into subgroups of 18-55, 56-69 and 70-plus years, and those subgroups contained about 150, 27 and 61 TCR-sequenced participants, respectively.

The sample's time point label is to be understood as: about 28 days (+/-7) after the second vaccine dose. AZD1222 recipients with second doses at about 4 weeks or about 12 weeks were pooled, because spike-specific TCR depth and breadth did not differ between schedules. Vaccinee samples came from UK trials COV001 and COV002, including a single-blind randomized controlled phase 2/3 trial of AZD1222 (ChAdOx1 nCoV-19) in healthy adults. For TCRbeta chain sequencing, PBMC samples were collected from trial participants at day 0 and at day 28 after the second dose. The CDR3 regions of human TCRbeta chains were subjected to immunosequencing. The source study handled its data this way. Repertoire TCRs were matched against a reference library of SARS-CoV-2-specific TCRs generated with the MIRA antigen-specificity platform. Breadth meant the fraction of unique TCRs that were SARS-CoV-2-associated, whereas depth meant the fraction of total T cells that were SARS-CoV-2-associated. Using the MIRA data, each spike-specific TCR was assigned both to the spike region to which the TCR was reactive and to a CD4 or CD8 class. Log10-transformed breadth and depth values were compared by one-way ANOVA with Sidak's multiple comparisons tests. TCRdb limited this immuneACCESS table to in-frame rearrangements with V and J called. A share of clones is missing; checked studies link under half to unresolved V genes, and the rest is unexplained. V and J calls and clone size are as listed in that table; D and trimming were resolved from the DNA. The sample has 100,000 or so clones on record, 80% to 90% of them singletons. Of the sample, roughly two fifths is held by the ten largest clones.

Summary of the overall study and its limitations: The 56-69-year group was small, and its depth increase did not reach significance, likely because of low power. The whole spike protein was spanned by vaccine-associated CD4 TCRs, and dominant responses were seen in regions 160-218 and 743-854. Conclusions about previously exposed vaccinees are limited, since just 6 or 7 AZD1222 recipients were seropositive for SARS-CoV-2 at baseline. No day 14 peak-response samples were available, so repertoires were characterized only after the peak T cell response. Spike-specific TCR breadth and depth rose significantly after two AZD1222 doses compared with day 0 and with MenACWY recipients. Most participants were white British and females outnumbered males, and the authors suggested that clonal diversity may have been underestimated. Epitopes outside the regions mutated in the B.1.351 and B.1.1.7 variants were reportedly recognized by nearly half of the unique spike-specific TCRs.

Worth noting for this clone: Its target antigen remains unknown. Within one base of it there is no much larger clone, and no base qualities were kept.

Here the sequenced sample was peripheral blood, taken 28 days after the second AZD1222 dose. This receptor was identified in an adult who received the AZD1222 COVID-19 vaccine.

The bases read TGTGCCAGCAGTTCCGCCGGGACAGGGAACTCCTACGAGCAGTACTTC. Translated, it gives CASSSAGTGNSYEQYF. The rearrangement joined TRBV28 to TRBJ2-7; 9 junctional bases match TRBD1. At the junction V is shortened by 4 bases and J by 0 bases; bases outside the gene matches: 7. The CDR3 contains 16 residues, cysteine and phenylalanine counted. CDR3 DNA only is kept here, 48 bases in frame from base 1. CDR1 and CDR2 were assigned from the germline V gene as MDHEN and SYDVKM. With all but the CDR3 taken from the reference TRBV28 and TRBJ2-7 genes, the full variable domain is: DVKVTQSSRYLVKRTGEKVFLECVQDMDHENMFWYRQDPGLGLRLIYFSYDVKMKEKGDIPEGYSVSREKKERFSLILESASTNQTSMYLCASSSAGTGNSYEQYFGPGTRLTVT.